Listed below are T cell receptor beta chains from one sample, sequenced in a study of OX40 agonist ivuxolimab in advanced cancers. This table comes from immunoSEQ multiplex PCR, and its TCRdb copy is limited to in-frame clones, with some not included. The table lists 60,000 to 70,000 clones, around 90% of them singletons, with under 2.5% in the top ten. The sample in question was CD4+ or CD8+ T cells sorted from blood, obtained in a trial of the OX40 agonist ivuxolimab. The receptors derive from an adult with an advanced solid tumor such as melanoma, head and neck, liver or kidney cancer. Each CDR3 is given with its conserved first and last residue. A D gene is named only where the DNA matches it firmly. The listing skips clone size in some rows; elsewhere it reads once, few, many or a size class.

d_gene: .
abundance: .
j_gene: TRBJ1-6
v_gene: TRBV14
CDR3nt: TGTGCCAGCAGCCAAGTAGGGCCGGCCGGTGCCTATAATTCACCCCTCCACTTT
CDR3aa: CASSQVGPAGAYNSPLHF

d_gene: TRBD1
abundance: .
j_gene: TRBJ1-1
v_gene: TRBV9
CDR3nt: TGTGCCAGCAGCGATGTAGACAGGGGGCAGAGCACTGAAGCTTTCTTT
CDR3aa: CASSDVDRGQSTEAFF

d_gene: TRBD1
abundance: .
j_gene: TRBJ2-7
v_gene: TRBV6-5
CDR3nt: TGTGCCAGCAGGTCCGGGACAGGGGTCTACGAGCAGTACTTC
CDR3aa: CASRSGTGVYEQYF

d_gene: .
abundance: .
j_gene: TRBJ1-1
v_gene: TRBV18
CDR3nt: TGTGCCAGCTCACCGGCAGGGCGAGATGAAGCTTTCTTT
CDR3aa: CASSPAGRDEAFF

d_gene: TRBD2
abundance: once
j_gene: TRBJ2-1
v_gene: TRBV5-1
CDR3nt: TGCGCCAGCACCCTGAGGGCGGGGGGGCCCTATGAGCAGTTCTTC
CDR3aa: CASTLRAGGPYEQFF

d_gene: .
abundance: .
j_gene: TRBJ1-1
v_gene: TRBV7-3
CDR3nt: TGTGCCAGCCGCCCCTCGCCCCGGCCACGCGGGACTTTCTTT
CDR3aa: CASRPSPRPRGTFF

d_gene: TRBD1
abundance: .
j_gene: TRBJ1-4
v_gene: TRBV5-5
CDR3nt: TGTGCCAGCAGCTCAGACAGGGTTTCAACTAATGAAAAACTGTTTTTT
CDR3aa: CASSSDRVSTNEKLFF

d_gene: .
abundance: .
j_gene: TRBJ1-2
v_gene: TRBV6-1
CDR3nt: TGTGCCAGCAGTGAAATGGGCCTAGGGGCCTATGGCTACACCTTC
CDR3aa: CASSEMGLGAYGYTF

d_gene: .
abundance: few
j_gene: TRBJ1-1
v_gene: TRBV11-3
CDR3nt: TGTGCCAGCAGCTTAAACAGGGTCTCTGAAGCTTTCTTT
CDR3aa: CASSLNRVSEAFF

d_gene: TRBD2
abundance: .
j_gene: TRBJ2-1
v_gene: TRBV6-1
CDR3nt: TGTGCCAGCAGTGAATGGCCGCTTAGGGCTAGCGGGAGCGATGAGCAGTTCTTC
CDR3aa: CASSEWPLRASGSDEQFF

d_gene: .
abundance: .
j_gene: TRBJ2-1
v_gene: TRBV9
CDR3nt: TGTGCCAGCAGCGCGGGGGCAGGGGTCTACAATGAGCAGTTCTTC
CDR3aa: CASSAGAGVYNEQFF

d_gene: .
abundance: .
j_gene: TRBJ2-7
v_gene: TRBV7-9
CDR3nt: TGTGCCAGCAGCTTAGCGCCCGGCAGGAAAAAGACCTACGAGCAGTACTTC
CDR3aa: CASSLAPGRKKTYEQYF

d_gene: .
abundance: .
j_gene: TRBJ1-2
v_gene: TRBV18
CDR3nt: TGTGCCAGCTCACCCTACGGACCTAGAGCCGGCCCCGATGGCTACACCTTC
CDR3aa: CASSPYGPRAGPDGYTF

d_gene: TRBD1
abundance: .
j_gene: TRBJ2-5
v_gene: TRBV19
CDR3nt: TGTGCCAGTAGTATAGGAGACAGGGGTATAGAGACCCAGTACTTC
CDR3aa: CASSIGDRGIETQYF

d_gene: .
abundance: .
j_gene: TRBJ2-4
v_gene: TRBV28
CDR3nt: TGTGCCAGCAGACGTTATATGGAAAACATTCAGTACTTC
CDR3aa: CASRRYMENIQYF

d_gene: TRBD1
abundance: .
j_gene: TRBJ1-1
v_gene: TRBV28
CDR3nt: TGTGCCAGCAGGACGACAGGGGGCACTGAAGCTTTCTTT
CDR3aa: CASRTTGGTEAFF

d_gene: .
abundance: .
j_gene: TRBJ2-3
v_gene: TRBV19
CDR3nt: TGTGCCAGTAGTATTGATCTTCAGGGAAACACAGATACGCAGTATTTT
CDR3aa: CASSIDLQGNTDTQYF

d_gene: .
abundance: .
j_gene: TRBJ2-7
v_gene: TRBV18
CDR3nt: TGTGCCAGCTCACCACCTAGCCGGGGCTACGAGCAGTACTTC
CDR3aa: CASSPPSRGYEQYF

d_gene: .
abundance: .
j_gene: TRBJ1-2
v_gene: TRBV11-2
CDR3nt: TGTGCCAGCAGCTCCGGGGGGGGCTACACCTTC
CDR3aa: CASSSGGGYTF

d_gene: TRBD1
abundance: .
j_gene: TRBJ2-7
v_gene: TRBV5-8
CDR3nt: TGTGCCAGCAGCATCCGGGACAGACTTTACGAGCAGTACTTC
CDR3aa: CASSIRDRLYEQYF

d_gene: .
abundance: few
j_gene: TRBJ1-1
v_gene: TRBV28
CDR3nt: TGTGCCAGCAGTCGAGTAGGCGGGCTGAACACTGAAGCTTTCTTT
CDR3aa: CASSRVGGLNTEAFF

d_gene: TRBD1
abundance: .
j_gene: TRBJ1-5
v_gene: TRBV19
CDR3nt: TGTGCCAGTAGTTTCTTGACAGGGGGCACGAGCAATCAGCCCCAGCATTTT
CDR3aa: CASSFLTGGTSNQPQHF

d_gene: .
abundance: once
j_gene: TRBJ2-1
v_gene: TRBV14
CDR3nt: TGTGCCAGCAGTCCGACGCGCGCCCCAAGGAATGAGCAGTTCTTC
CDR3aa: CASSPTRAPRNEQFF

d_gene: .
abundance: .
j_gene: TRBJ2-7
v_gene: TRBV6-4
CDR3nt: TGTGCCAGCAGTGATGCCTCCTACGAGCAGTACTTC
CDR3aa: CASSDASYEQYF

d_gene: TRBD2
abundance: once
j_gene: TRBJ2-3
v_gene: TRBV6-1
CDR3nt: TGTGCCAGCAGCAAGGCGACTAGCCACACAGATACGCAGTATTTT
CDR3aa: CASSKATSHTDTQYF

d_gene: TRBD1
abundance: .
j_gene: TRBJ2-5
v_gene: TRBV6-1
CDR3nt: TGTGCCAGCAGTGAACCATGGACAGGGGGCAAAGAGACCCAGTACTTC
CDR3aa: CASSEPWTGGKETQYF

d_gene: TRBD1
abundance: .
j_gene: TRBJ1-4
v_gene: TRBV2
CDR3nt: TGTGCCAGCACCAGACAGGGGGTGAAAGAAAAACTGTTTTTT
CDR3aa: CASTRQGVKEKLFF